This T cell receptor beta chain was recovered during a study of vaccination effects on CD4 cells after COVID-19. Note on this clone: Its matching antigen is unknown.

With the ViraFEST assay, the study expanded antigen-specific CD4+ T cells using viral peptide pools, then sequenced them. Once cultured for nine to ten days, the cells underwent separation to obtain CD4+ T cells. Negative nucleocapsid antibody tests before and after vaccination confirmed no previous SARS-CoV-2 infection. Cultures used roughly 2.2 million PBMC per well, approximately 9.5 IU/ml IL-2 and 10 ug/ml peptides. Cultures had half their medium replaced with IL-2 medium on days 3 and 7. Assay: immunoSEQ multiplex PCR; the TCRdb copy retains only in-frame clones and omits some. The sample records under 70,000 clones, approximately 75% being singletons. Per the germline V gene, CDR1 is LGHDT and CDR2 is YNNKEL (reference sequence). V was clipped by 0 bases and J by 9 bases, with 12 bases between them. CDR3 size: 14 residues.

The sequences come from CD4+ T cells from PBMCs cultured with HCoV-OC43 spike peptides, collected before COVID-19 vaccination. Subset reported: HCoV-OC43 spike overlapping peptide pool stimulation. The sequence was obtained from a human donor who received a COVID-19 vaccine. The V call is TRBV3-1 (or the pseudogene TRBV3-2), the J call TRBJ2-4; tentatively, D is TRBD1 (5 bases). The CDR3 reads CASSQDRAPFIQYF. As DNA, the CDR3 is TGTGCCAGCAGCCAAGACAGGGCTCCATTCATTCAGTACTTC.